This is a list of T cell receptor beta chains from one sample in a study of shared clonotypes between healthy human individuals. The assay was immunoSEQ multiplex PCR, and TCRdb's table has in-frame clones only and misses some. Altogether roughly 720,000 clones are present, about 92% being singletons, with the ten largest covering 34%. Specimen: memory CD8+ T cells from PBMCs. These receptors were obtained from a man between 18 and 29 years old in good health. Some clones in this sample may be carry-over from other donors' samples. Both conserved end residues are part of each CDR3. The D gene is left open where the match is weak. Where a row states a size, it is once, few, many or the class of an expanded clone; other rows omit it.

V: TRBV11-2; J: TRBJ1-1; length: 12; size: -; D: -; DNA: TGTGCCAGCAGCTTAGATCGAAATGAAGCTTTCTTT; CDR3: CASSLDRNEAFF
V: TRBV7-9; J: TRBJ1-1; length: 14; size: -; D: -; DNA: TGTGCCAGCAGCCGCGGAGGGGGGCTGGCTGAAGCTTTCTTT; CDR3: CASSRGGGLAEAFF
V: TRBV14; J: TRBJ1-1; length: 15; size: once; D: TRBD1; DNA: TGTGCCAGCAGCCGATACAGGGGATTGAACACTGAAGCTTTCTTT; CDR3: CASSRYRGLNTEAFF
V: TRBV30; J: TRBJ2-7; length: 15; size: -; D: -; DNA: TGTGCCTGGAGTTCGCACCGCACGGTAGCCTACGAGCAGTACTTC; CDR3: CAWSSHRTVAYEQYF
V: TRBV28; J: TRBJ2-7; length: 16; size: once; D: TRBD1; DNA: TGTGCCAGCAGTCCCCAGGCCGGGACAGGGTTCCACGAGCAGTACTTC; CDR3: CASSPQAGTGFHEQYF
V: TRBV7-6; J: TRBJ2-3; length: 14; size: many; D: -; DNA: TGTGCCAGCAGCTTTGAGGGCCACCCAGATACGCAGTATTTT; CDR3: CASSFEGHPDTQYF
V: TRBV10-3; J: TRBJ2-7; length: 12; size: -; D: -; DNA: TGTGCCAGCAACCGGGACAACTACGAGCAGTACTTC; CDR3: CASNRDNYEQYF
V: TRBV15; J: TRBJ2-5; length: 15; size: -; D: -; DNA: TGTGCCACCAGCAGAGTCCGGCAAGGGGCAGAGACCCAGTACTTC; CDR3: CATSRVRQGAETQYF
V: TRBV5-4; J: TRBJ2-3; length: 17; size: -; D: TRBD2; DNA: TGTGCCAGCAGCTTTGGTACTAGCGGGAGGAGGGCAGATACGCAGTATTTT; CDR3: CASSFGTSGRRADTQYF
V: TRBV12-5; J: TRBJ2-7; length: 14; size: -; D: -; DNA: TGTGCTAGTGGTTTGGAACAGGACCTCTACGAGCAGTACTTC; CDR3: CASGLEQDLYEQYF
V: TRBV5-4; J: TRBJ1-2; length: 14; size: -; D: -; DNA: TGTGCCAGCAGCTTGCCAGGGGATTACTATGGCTACACCTTC; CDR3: CASSLPGDYYGYTF
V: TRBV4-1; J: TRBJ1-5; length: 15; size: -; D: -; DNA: TGCGCCAGCAGCCAAGCACGATTGAGCAATCAGCCCCAGCATTTT; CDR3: CASSQARLSNQPQHF
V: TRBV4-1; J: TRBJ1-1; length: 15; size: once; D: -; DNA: TGCGCCAGCAGTCAAGCGGCGCGCCGGAACACTGAAGCTTTCTTT; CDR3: CASSQAARRNTEAFF
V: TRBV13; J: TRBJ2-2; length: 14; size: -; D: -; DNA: TGTGCCAGCAGCTTAGGCCCTGGGACCGGGGAGCTGTTTTTT; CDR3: CASSLGPGTGELFF
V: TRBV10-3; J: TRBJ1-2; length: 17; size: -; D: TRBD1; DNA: TGTGCCATCAGTGAGTCAAGGACAGGGAGTTACGTCTATGGCTACACCTTC; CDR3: CAISESRTGSYVYGYTF
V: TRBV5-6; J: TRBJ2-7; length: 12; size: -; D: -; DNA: TGTGCCAGCAGCTTTAGTGGGGGCGAGCAGTACTTC; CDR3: CASSFSGGEQYF
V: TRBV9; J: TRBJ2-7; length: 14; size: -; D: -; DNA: TGTGCCAGCAGCCCAAGGGACTCCCTAGCCGAGCAGTACTTC; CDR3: CASSPRDSLAEQYF
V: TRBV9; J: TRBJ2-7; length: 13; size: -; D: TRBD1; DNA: TGTGCCAGCAGCGCCGGGACAGACTACGAGCAGTACTTC; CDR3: CASSAGTDYEQYF
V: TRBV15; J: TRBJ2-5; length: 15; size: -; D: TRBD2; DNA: TGTGCCACCAGCGGTTCTAGCGGGCCTCAAGAGACCCAGTACTTC; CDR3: CATSGSSGPQETQYF
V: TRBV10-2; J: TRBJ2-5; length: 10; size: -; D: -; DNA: TGCGCCAGCTTAGCGGAGACCCAGTACTTC; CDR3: CASLAETQYF
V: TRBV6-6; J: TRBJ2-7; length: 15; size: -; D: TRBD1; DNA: TGTGCCAGCAGTTTCCTATGGGGACAGGGATACGAGCAGTACTTC; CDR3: CASSFLWGQGYEQYF
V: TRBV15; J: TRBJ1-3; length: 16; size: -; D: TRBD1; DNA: TGTGCCACCAGCACAAGGACAGGGAGGCCTGGAAACACCATATATTTT; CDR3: CATSTRTGRPGNTIYF
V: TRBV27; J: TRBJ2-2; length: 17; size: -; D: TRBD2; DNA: TGTGCCAGCAGTTTACTAGCGGGAGTTACGAACACCGGGGAGCTGTTTTTT; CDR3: CASSLLAGVTNTGELFF
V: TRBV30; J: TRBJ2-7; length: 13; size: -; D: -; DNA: TGTGCCTGGACAGTTTCAGGGGCCTACGAGCAGTACTTC; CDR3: CAWTVSGAYEQYF
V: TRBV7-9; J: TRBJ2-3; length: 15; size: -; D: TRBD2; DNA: TGTGCCAGCAGAAAGGGACTACAAGATTTGGATACGCAGTATTTT; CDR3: CASRKGLQDLDTQYF
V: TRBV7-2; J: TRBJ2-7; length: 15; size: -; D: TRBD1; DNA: TGTGCCAGCAGCACGAGAGGGACAGTGACCTACGAGCAGTACTTC; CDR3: CASSTRGTVTYEQYF
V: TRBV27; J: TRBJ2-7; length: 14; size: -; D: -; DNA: TGTGCCAGCAGTTTAGGCCAGTCGGGCTACGAGCAGTACTTC; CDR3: CASSLGQSGYEQYF
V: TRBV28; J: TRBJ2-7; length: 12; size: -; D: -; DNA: TGTGCCACTGCTTCCCATTACTACGAGCAGTACTTC; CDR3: CATASHYYEQYF